Each of the 22 T cell receptor beta chains below was sequenced from the same sample in a study of CXCR3-negative and CXCR3-positive naive CD8 T cells. These receptors have no identified antigens. The TRB cDNA libraries were prepared by 5' RACE with UMI labels. TCRdb re-called the 5' RACE reads; one entry per CDR3 protein, DNA not given. This sample contains under 70,000 distinct CDR3 sequences. Findings and caveats of the study: Comparison of naive cells showed more hydrophobic TRB CDR3s in CXCR3-positive than in CXCR3-negative naive cells.

Material for sequencing was naive CXCR3+ CD8+ T cells from blood. Subset defined: CD45RO-CCR7+CD27+CD95- naive CD8+ T cells expressing CXCR3 (TNR3+). All receptors derive from a human donor in good health. Some clones in this sample may be carry-over from other donors' samples.

This chain joins TRBV29-1 and TRBJ2-3; the D call from TCRdb, TRBD1, cannot be confirmed without DNA. Germline CDR1 SQVTM, CDR2 ANQGSEA. CDR3 length: 13 residues. The CDR3 loop is CSVSGTVLDTQYF.

The rearrangement uses TRBV27 and TRBJ2-7. Germline V gene data show CDR1 as MNHEY and CDR2 as SMNVEV (reference sequence). The CDR3 is made up of 13 amino acids. CDR3 amino acids: CASSFGSPEKQYF.

The gene calls are TRBV6-5 and TRBJ2-7. There are 14 residues in the CDR3. CDR1 MNHEY and CDR2 SVGAGI come from the germline V gene. This CDR3 reads CASRSQEGAYEQYF.

The rearrangement links TRBV25-1 to TRBJ2-2; TCRdb's D gene call, TRBD1, goes unchecked for lack of DNA. Germline CDR1 is MGHDK and CDR2 is SYGVNS. The CDR3 runs 13 residues. CDR3 residues: CATQGTYTGELFF.

The chain couples TRBV6-2 or TRBV6-3 to TRBJ2-7; as DNA is missing, the TRBD2 call by TCRdb cannot be tested. Germline V gene sequence: CDR1 MNHEY, CDR2 SVGEGT. The CDR3 loop spans 12 amino acids. Here the CDR3 reads CASRSAGYEQYF.

This sequence joins TRBV5-1 and TRBJ2-7. The CDR3 consists of 15 residues. Germline V gene sequence: CDR1 SGHRS, CDR2 YFSETQ. The CDR3 is CASSLLGSNLYEQYF. Full variable domain (missing parts from reference TRBV5-1 and TRBJ2-7): KAGVTQTPRYLIKTRGQQVTLSCSPISGHRSVSWYQQTPGQGLQFLFEYFSETQRNKGNFPGRFSGRQFSNSRSEMNVSTLELGDSALYLCASSLLGSNLYEQYFGPGTRLTVT.

The gene calls are TRBV6-2 or TRBV6-3 and TRBJ2-7; as DNA is missing, the TRBD2 call by TCRdb cannot be tested. Germline V gene lookup returns CDR1 MNHEY and CDR2 SVGEGT. The CDR3 extends over 17 amino acids. Here the CDR3 reads CASSYTPGTSCDYEQYF.

V is TRBV7-2 and J is TRBJ2-2; TCRdb indicates TRBD1, and absent DNA this call remains unverified. Per germline, CDR1 SGHTA and CDR2 FQGNSA. This CDR3 region has 17 residues. The CDR3 sequence is CASSLPQRGPNTGELFF.

V and J are TRBV6-2 or TRBV6-3 and TRBJ2-5; TCRdb returns TRBD1, unconfirmable since there is no DNA. CDR1 is MNHEY, CDR2 SVGEGT, per germline. The CDR3 loop spans 16 amino acids. The CDR3 here is CASSFPANRLQETQYF.

V is TRBV20-1 and J is TRBJ2-7; checking the TCRdb D call of TRBD1 is not possible without DNA. The CDR3 totals 15 residues. CDR1 DFQATT and CDR2 SNEGSKA come from the germline V gene (reference sequence). The CDR3 spells CSAGPVGTGAYEQYF.

The V and J genes are TRBV4-3 and TRBJ2-1; TCRdb lists TRBD1, though no DNA is available to test this call. Germline CDR1 and CDR2: LGHNA and YSLEER. The CDR3 sequence is 16 residues long. The CDR3 loop reads CASSQETGGTYNEQFF.

This sequence joins TRBV6-5 and TRBJ2-3; TCRdb returns TRBD2, unconfirmable since there is no DNA. The CDR3 runs 20 residues. Germline values: CDR1 MNHEY, CDR2 SVGAGI. CDR3 amino acids: CASSSFMLAGGPEGTDTQYF.

This chain links TRBV6-5 with TRBJ2-7. The germline CDR1 and CDR2 sequences are MNHEY and SVGAGI. The CDR3 has 13 residues. CDR3 residues: CASSYSKFGEQYF.

Measured by frequency, this clonotype is medium-sized. This chain uses TRBV15 with TRBJ1-5; as DNA is missing, the TRBD1 call by TCRdb cannot be tested. The CDR3 is made up of 15 amino acids. The germline V gene encodes CDR1 LNHNV and CDR2 YYDKDF (reference sequence). The CDR3 reads CATSRAGQGNQPQHF.

The chain combines TRBV15 with TRBJ2-3; no DNA is available, so the TRBD1 call from TCRdb remains unchecked. This CDR3 spans 15 amino acids. Per the germline V gene, CDR1 is LNHNV and CDR2 is YYDKDF (reference sequence). CDR3 sequence reads: CATSTNDRVPDTQYF.

The chain combines TRBV7-3 with TRBJ2-3; no DNA is available, so the TRBD1 call from TCRdb remains unchecked. Germline CDR1 is SGHTA and CDR2 is FQGTGA. There are 14 residues in the CDR3. This chain's CDR3 is CASSLTSDPGTQYF.

The rearrangement uses TRBV28 and TRBJ2-1; TCRdb calls TRBD1, which cannot be checked without DNA. Germline CDR1 and CDR2: MDHEN and SYDVKM. This CDR3 has 14 amino acids. Here the CDR3 reads CASRGQVLANEQFF.

The V and J genes are TRBV11-3 and TRBJ2-4; the D call of TRBD2 rests on TCRdb alone, since no DNA is present to check it. The germline V gene encodes CDR1 SGHNT and CDR2 YENEEA. This CDR3 region has 13 residues. The CDR3 here is CASSSGLEDIQYF.

This rearrangement joins TRBV20-1 to TRBJ2-3. The CDR3 sequence is 16 residues long. Germline-derived CDR1 and CDR2 are DFQATT and SNEGSKA (reference sequence). The CDR3 sequence is CSARDPTSTSTDTQYF.

CDR3 protein: CASSVDTWDGYTF. The rearrangement joins TRBV9 to TRBJ1-2. Germline-derived CDR1 and CDR2 are SGDLS and YYNGEE. CDR3 length: 13 residues.

The chain combines TRBV21-1 with TRBJ2-3; the TRBD2 assignment by TCRdb is unverifiable without DNA. TRBV21-1 is shown as a pseudogene. The CDR3 runs 16 residues. The CDR3 reads CASSKDDSGMKDTQYF.

This chain joins TRBV9 and TRBJ2-3; the TCRdb D gene call, TRBD1, has no DNA to confirm it. This CDR3 comprises 19 residues. Germline V gene sequence: CDR1 SGDLS, CDR2 YYNGEE. The CDR3 sequence is CASSVRPIVGGGETDTQYF.